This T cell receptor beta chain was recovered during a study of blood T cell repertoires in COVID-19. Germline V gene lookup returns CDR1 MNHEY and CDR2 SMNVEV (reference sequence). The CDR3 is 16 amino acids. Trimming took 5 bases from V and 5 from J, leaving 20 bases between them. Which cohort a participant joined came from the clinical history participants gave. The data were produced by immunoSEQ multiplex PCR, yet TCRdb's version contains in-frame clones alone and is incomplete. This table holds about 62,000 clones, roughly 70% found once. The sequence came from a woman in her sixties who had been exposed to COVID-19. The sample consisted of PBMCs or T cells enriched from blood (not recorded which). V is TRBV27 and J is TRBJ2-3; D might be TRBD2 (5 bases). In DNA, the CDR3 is TGTGCCAGCAGTCCCCTAACCGGGCCCGAGGGAGATACGCAGTATTTT. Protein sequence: CASSPLTGPEGDTQYF.